These T cell receptor beta chains were read from a single sample in a study of vaccination and CD4 T cells after COVID-19. TCRdb re-called the PCR reads through MiXCR, storing one row per CDR3 protein. The sample lists fewer than 2,500 distinct CDR3 sequences; 46% were seen once. Their antigens remain unidentified. Sequences were obtained from CD4+ T cells from blood, cultured in vitro. The receptors were sampled from a human donor in good health. The CDR3 runs from the conserved cysteine through the conserved F or W. The D gene is left open where the match is weak. Expanded clones are given a class, and other clones once, few, many or no size at all.

TRBV12-3/TRBV12-4	NA	TRBJ2-7	NA	TGTGCCAGCAGTTTAAATTACGAGCAGTACTTC	CASSLNYEQYF
TRBV14	few	TRBJ2-7	NA	TGTGCCAGCAGCCGTGCAGACGCCTACGAGCAGTACTTC	CASSRADAYEQYF
TRBV6-5	few	TRBJ1-1	NA	TGTGCCAGCAGTTACTCGTTGTCCACTGAAGCTTTCTTT	CASSYSLSTEAFF
TRBV20-1	once	TRBJ2-7	TRBD2	TGCAGTGCTAGAACGGGACTAGCGGGAGTAGGCTCCTACGAGCAGTACTTC	CSARTGLAGVGSYEQYF
TRBV29-1	NA	TRBJ2-3	NA	TGCAGCGCGGCTAAGGGGGGTGTAACAGATACGCAGTATTTT	CSAAKGGVTDTQYF
TRBV4-2	NA	TRBJ2-4	NA	TGTGCCAGCAGCCAAGGGAGAGGGGAGCCCCACGGGAACATTCAGTACTTC	CASSQGRGEPHGNIQYF
TRBV5-1	few	TRBJ1-6	TRBD1	TGCGCCAGCAGCCCAGGGGACAGGGATTCACCCCTCCACTTT	CASSPGDRDSPLHF
TRBV7-9	few	TRBJ1-2	TRBD1	TGTGCCAGCAGCCCCAGGGAACTCAGGGGGCCAAACTATGGCTACACCTTC	CASSPRELRGPNYGYTF
TRBV24-1	NA	TRBJ1-1	TRBD1	TGTGCCACCAGTGATGATGACAGGGGAGGAGGCACTGAAGCTTTCTTT	CATSDDDRGGGTEAFF
TRBV5-4	NA	TRBJ1-2	NA	TGTGCCAGCAGCGTTGCCCCTAAGTACACCTTC	CASSVAPKYTF
TRBV19	few	TRBJ1-5	TRBD1	TGTGCCAGTAGTAACCGACAGGGTGTAGGACAGCCCCAGCATTTT	CASSNRQGVGQPQHF
TRBV20-1	few	TRBJ2-3	NA	TGCAGTGCGGAGGGCGCAGATACGCAGTATTTT	CSAEGADTQYF
TRBV27	NA	TRBJ1-2	NA	TGTGCCAGCAGTTTAAACTATGGCTACACCTTC	CASSLNYGYTF
TRBV19	NA	TRBJ1-2	NA	TGTGCCAGTAGCCCTACCCTCACAGGGATAGGCTACACCTTC	CASSPTLTGIGYTF
TRBV11-2	NA	TRBJ2-5	NA	TGTGCCAGCAGCTCTTCAGGGTGGAGGCAAGAGACCCAGTACTTC	CASSSSGWRQETQYF
TRBV14	few	TRBJ2-1	NA	TGTGCCAGCAGCCAAGTTGATGGGGTAGCGCAGTTCTTC	CASSQVDGVAQFF
TRBV27	NA	TRBJ2-7	NA	TGTGCCAGCAGTTCATGGGGCGAGCAGTACTTC	CASSSWGEQYF
TRBV7-8	NA	TRBJ2-3	NA	TGTGCCAGCAGCTCCTTTCCAGGAGATACGCAGTATTTT	CASSSFPGDTQYF
TRBV7-8	few	TRBJ1-2	NA	TGTGCCAGCAGCTTAGGTTCGGGGCGGGGATATGGCTACACCTTC	CASSLGSGRGYGYTF
TRBV6-4	NA	TRBJ1-2	NA	TGTGCCAGCAGCGCGGGCAGGGGCTATGGCTACACCTTC	CASSAGRGYGYTF
TRBV7-3	NA	TRBJ2-7	NA	TGTGCCAGCAGCTTAATCGTGAAAGGCGAGCAGTACTTC	CASSLIVKGEQYF
TRBV19	few	TRBJ1-2	NA	TGTGCCAGTAGTACCGGACACTATGGCTACACCTTC	CASSTGHYGYTF
TRBV20-1	few	TRBJ1-5	TRBD1	TGCAGTGCTAGAGCGGGGACAGCGTATCAGCCCCAGCATTTT	CSARAGTAYQPQHF
TRBV6-1	NA	TRBJ2-5	NA	TGTGCCAGCAGTCCGCTAGAGACCCAGTACTTC	CASSPLETQYF
TRBV28	NA	TRBJ1-1	NA	TGTGCCAGCAGTTTGGGGGGTGGGGGGTGGACTGAAGCTTTCTTT	CASSLGGGGWTEAFF
TRBV27	few	TRBJ2-7	NA	TGTGCCAGCAGTTACTACGAGCAGTACTTC	CASSYYEQYF
TRBV4-2	once	TRBJ1-2	NA	TGTGCCAGCAGCGAAGCCGACGGGACGGACTATGGCTACACCTTC	CASSEADGTDYGYTF
TRBV10-3	NA	TRBJ2-2	NA	TGTGCCAAAAGCCGGGACTTACTAACCGGGGAGCTGTTTTTT	CAKSRDLLTGELFF
TRBV27	NA	TRBJ2-3	TRBD2	TGTGCCAGCAGTTCAGGCGGGAGGGCCTTAGATACGCAGTATTTT	CASSSGGRALDTQYF
TRBV28	NA	TRBJ2-4	NA	TGTGCCAGCATCTCCTGGGGGGCCCAAAACATTCAGTACTTC	CASISWGAQNIQYF
TRBV4-3	NA	TRBJ2-5	NA	TGCGCCAGCAGCCAAGATATAACCTCAGGCGGTGAGACCCAGTACTTC	CASSQDITSGGETQYF
TRBV28	few	TRBJ1-1	TRBD1	TGTGCCAGCAGACCGGGACAGACGAACACTGAAGCTTTCTTT	CASRPGQTNTEAFF
TRBV28	NA	TRBJ2-5	TRBD1	TGTGCCAGCAGTTCCGGGACAGGGGGAACAAAGACCCAGTACTTC	CASSSGTGGTKTQYF
TRBV20-1	NA	TRBJ2-7	NA	TGCAGTGCTAGCGCCACCTACGAGCAGTACTTC	CSASATYEQYF
TRBV5-1	NA	TRBJ2-5	TRBD1	TGCGCCAGCAGCTTGAATCCGGGACAGGGGGACGAGACCCAGTACTTC	CASSLNPGQGDETQYF
TRBV7-2	NA	TRBJ2-7	NA	TGTGCCAGCAGCAAGGGGCCCGAGGGAGCCGAGCAGTACTTC	CASSKGPEGAEQYF
TRBV28	NA	TRBJ1-2	NA	TGTGCCAGCAGTTTAAGGCAGGGGAACTATGGCTACACCTTC	CASSLRQGNYGYTF
TRBV5-1	NA	TRBJ2-5	NA	TGCGCCAGCAGCTTGGCCCCGGGAACTCAAGAAACCCAGTACTTC	CASSLAPGTQETQYF
TRBV10-3	NA	TRBJ1-5	TRBD1	TGTGCCATCACAGGACAGGTGGATCAGCCCCAGCATTTT	CAITGQVDQPQHF
TRBV5-5	few	TRBJ2-5	NA	TGTGCCAGCAGCTTGGCGTCGCCAGAGACCCAGTACTTC	CASSLASPETQYF
TRBV28	NA	TRBJ1-2	NA	TGTGCCAGCAGTCCGGGATTTTCAAACTATGGCTACACCTTC	CASSPGFSNYGYTF
TRBV6-1	few	TRBJ1-5	TRBD1	TGTGCCAGCAGACCCTACAGGGGTAGCAATCAGCCCCAGCATTTT	CASRPYRGSNQPQHF